This TCR beta chain emerged from a study of T cells in Graves' hyperthyroidism and ophthalmopathy. Study outcomes and limitations: It was a median roughly six months before onset that the model predicted ophthalmopathy.

No ophthalmopathy progression within 18 months constituted stable Graves' hyperthyroidism. PBMCs were obtained from approximately 9.2 ml fresh peripheral blood. Amplification of TCR beta CDR3 regions used RNA as the template. Primed by the HTBI set, a first-round RT-PCR was run on the TCR CDR3. One entry per CDR3 protein results from TCRdb running MiXCR on the multiplex PCR reads. The table shows about 680,000 distinct CDR3 sequences, with around a third occurring only once. About this clonotype: Its specificity is not known.

CDR1 and CDR2 from the germline V gene are MGHDK and SYGVNS. This CDR3 region has 14 residues. J was trimmed by 3 bases and V by 2 bases; bases with no gene match: 2. V gene TRBV25-1 combines with J gene TRBJ2-5; 8 bases align to TRBD1. Sequences were obtained from blood. This receptor was taken from a woman aged 40-49 years with Graves' hyperthyroidism. The CDR3 coding sequence is TGTGCCAGCAGTGAACCAGGGGGCGAAGAGACCCAGTACTTC. Protein product: CASSEPGGEETQYF.